The 31 T cell receptor beta chains in this list originate from one sample, sequenced in a study of blood T cell repertoires in COVID-19. Assay used: immunoSEQ multiplex PCR; TCRdb lists only in-frame clones, some missing. The table lists about 98,000 clones, 82% of them singletons. The sequenced sample was peripheral blood. Receptor source: an older man with acute or convalescent COVID-19.

This clone has only a few counts. The rearrangement joins TRBV4-1 to TRBJ2-7; the D gene is possibly TRBD2 (5 bases). Germline CDR1 and CDR2: MGHRA and YSYEKL. With 4 bases removed from V and 1 base from J, the gap between germline ends came to 11 bases. There are 14 residues in the CDR3. The CDR3 here is CASSRRDRSYEQYF. For the CDR3, the DNA is TGCGCCAGCAGCCGCCGGGATCGTTCCTACGAGCAGTACTTC.

This chain joins TRBV5-1 and TRBJ2-2; D is ambiguous. V lost 0 bases to trimming and J lost 1 base, with 7 bases between them. Germline CDR1 SGHRS, CDR2 YFSETQ. The length of the CDR3 is 15 residues. In DNA, the CDR3 is TGCGCCAGCAGCTTGGCCGGAGTGAACACCGGGGAGCTGTTTTTT. Translated: CASSLAGVNTGELFF.

This chain links TRBV9 with TRBJ2-1; 13 bases match TRBD2. The CDR3 extends over 14 amino acids. The J segment lost 11 bases and the V segment lost 2 bases, leaving 4 bases of the junction unmatched. Germline-derived CDR1 and CDR2 are SGDLS and YYNGEE. The CDR3 sequence is CASSVRLAGGQQFF. CDR3 bases: TGTGCCAGCAGCGTCCGACTAGCGGGAGGACAGCAGTTCTTC.

The chain employs TRBV27 and TRBJ2-5, with TRBD1 matching 7 bases. V lost 5 bases and J lost 7; bases outside the gene matches: 10. Germline CDR1 MNHEY, CDR2 SMNVEV (reference sequence). CDR3 length: 14 residues. This CDR3 is CASSPTTGVGTQYF. CDR3 in DNA: TGTGCCAGCAGTCCAACCACAGGGGTAGGGACCCAGTACTTC.

The CDR3 loop reads CASSPGQSNQPQHF. As DNA, the CDR3 is TGTGCCAGCTCACCGGGGCAGTCAAATCAGCCCCAGCATTTT. The chain combines TRBV18 with TRBJ1-5, with D perhaps TRBD1 (5 bases). The CDR3 is 14 amino acids. Between the trimmed V and J ends, which lost 3 bases and 4 bases, there was a span of 10 bases. CDR1 is KGHSH and CDR2 is LQKENI in the germline V gene.

This sequence joins TRBV28 and TRBJ1-6; D is undetermined. Germline loops: CDR1 MDHEN, CDR2 SYDVKM. The CDR3 is 14 amino acids. Trimming cost V 5 bases and J 0 bases, with 5 bases left between them. CDR3 sequence: CASSRSSYNSPLHF. For the CDR3, the DNA is TGTGCCAGCAGTCGGAGCTCCTATAATTCACCCCTCCACTTT.

The chain carries TRBV7-2 and TRBJ2-7; maybe TRBD1 (5 bases). This CDR3 spans 15 amino acids. The V gene lost 2 bases and the J gene lost 6 bases, with 17 bases spanning the gap. The germline V gene has CDR1 SGHTA and CDR2 FQGNSA. The CDR3 DNA reads TGTGCCAGCAGCTTACAGTCAGGGCAGCTAGGCGAGCAGTACTTC. Its protein product is CASSLQSGQLGEQYF. Full variable domain (missing parts from reference TRBV7-2 and TRBJ2-7): GAGVSQSPSNKVTEKGKDVELRCDPISGHTALYWYRQSLGQGLEFLIYFQGNSAPDKSGLPSDRFSAERTGGSVSTLTIQRTQQEDSAVYLCASSLQSGQLGEQYFGPGTRLTVT.

The genes are TRBV28 and TRBJ1-5; TRBD1 agrees at 7 bases. Germline V lookup: CDR1 MDHEN, CDR2 SYDVKM. J lost 6 bases, V lost 3 bases, and 5 bases had no gene match. This CDR3 is 14 amino acids long. The CDR3 loop is CASSFDRVVQPQHF. DNA for the CDR3: TGTGCCAGCAGTTTTGACAGGGTGGTTCAGCCCCAGCATTTT.

The V and J genes are TRBV7-9 and TRBJ1-1, with TRBD1 matching 8 bases. This CDR3 is built from 13 residues. V trimming: 6 bases; J trimming: 6 bases; junction bases outside the gene matches: 6. Germline CDR1 SEHNR, CDR2 FQNEAQ (reference sequence). The CDR3 loop is CASSVDRGAEAFF. The CDR3 DNA follows: TGTGCCAGCAGTGTCGACAGGGGCGCTGAAGCTTTCTTT.

This rearrangement joins TRBV9 to TRBJ2-4; 7 bases are a match to TRBD1. This CDR3 is built from 13 residues. J was trimmed by 7 bases and V by 0 bases; bases with no gene match: 1. From germline, CDR1 is SGDLS and CDR2 YYNGEE. The CDR3 sequence: CASSVGQGNIQYF. CDR3 in DNA: TGTGCCAGCAGCGTAGGACAGGGCAACATTCAGTACTTC.

The V gene is TRBV7-2, the J gene TRBJ2-2, with 13 bases matching TRBD2. With V trimmed by 4 bases and J by 0 bases, 8 bases remained unmatched. This CDR3 is 19 amino acids long. Germline CDR1 is SGHTA and CDR2 is FQGNSA. The CDR3 loop reads CASSSPGLAGRANTGELFF. The CDR3 coding sequence is TGTGCCAGCAGCTCGCCGGGACTAGCGGGGAGAGCGAACACCGGGGAGCTGTTTTTT. Based on the CDR3 plus reference TRBV7-2 and TRBJ2-2, the full variable domain is GAGVSQSPSNKVTEKGKDVELRCDPISGHTALYWYRQSLGQGLEFLIYFQGNSAPDKSGLPSDRFSAERTGGSVSTLTIQRTQQEDSAVYLCASSSPGLAGRANTGELFFGEGSRLTVL.

A few counts support this clone. The genes are TRBV29-1 and TRBJ2-2, with 13 bases that match TRBD2. The CDR3 contains 16 residues. The ends lost 3 bases at V and 0 bases at J; junction bases unmatched: 1. The V gene's germline CDR1 is SQVTM and CDR2 ANQGSEA. CDR3 region: CSVDTSGGANTGELFF. In DNA form, the CDR3 reads TGCAGCGTTGACACTAGCGGGGGGGCGAACACCGGGGAGCTGTTTTTT.

The rearrangement joins TRBV24-1 to TRBJ1-5; TRBD1 aligns across 8 bases. This CDR3 spans 16 amino acids. Germline trimming cut 3 bases from V and 6 bases from J; bases unmatched to any gene: 9. Germline CDR1 KGHDR, CDR2 SFDVKD. CDR3 nucleotides: TGTGCCACCAGTGATGAGGGGCAGGGGGCTACTCAGCCCCAGCATTTT. It codes for CATSDEGQGATQPQHF.

The chain carries TRBV30 and TRBJ1-5; D gene unclear. Trimming took 2 bases from V and 4 from J, leaving 15 bases between them. In germline, CDR1 is GTSNPN, CDR2 SVGIG (reference sequence). This CDR3 has 15 amino acids. Here the CDR3 DNA reads TGTGCCTGGAGTCACCTAGGAGGGAGGAATCAGCCCCAGCATTTT. Encoded protein: CAWSHLGGRNQPQHF.

The sample holds a few counts of this clone. The chain links TRBV7-9 to TRBJ2-7, with 11 positions matching TRBD1. The CDR3 totals 15 residues. V was clipped by 5 bases and J by 1 base; unmatched bases: 4. The V gene's germline CDR1 is SEHNR and CDR2 FQNEAQ (reference sequence). CDR3 sequence (DNA): TGTGCCAGCAGCCCGGGACAGGGGGTGTCCTACGAGCAGTACTTC. This encodes CASSPGQGVSYEQYF.

The chain is built from TRBV10-3 and TRBJ2-7; 9 nucleotides align to TRBD2. The CDR3 runs to 14 residues. V lost 2 bases and J lost 5; bases outside the gene matches: 4. Germline V gene lookup returns CDR1 ENHRY and CDR2 SYGVKD. CDR3 DNA sequence: TGTGCCATCAGTGAGAAGCGGGGGGCCCACGAGCAGTACTTC. It encodes CAISEKRGAHEQYF.

This chain joins TRBV7-2 and TRBJ1-2, with D possibly matching TRBD1 (6 bases). Trimming took 3 bases from V and 6 from J, leaving 11 bases between them. The CDR3 runs to 13 residues. Germline assignment: CDR1 SGHTA and CDR2 FQGNSA. This CDR3 reads CASSFYRDDGYTF. The CDR3 nucleotides read TGTGCCAGCAGCTTCTACAGGGACGATGGCTACACCTTC.

The chain combines TRBV4-3 with TRBJ2-2, with 15 bases identical to TRBD2. V lost 4 bases, J lost 8 bases, and 11 bases stayed unmatched. The germline V gene has CDR1 LGHNA and CDR2 YSLEER. The CDR3 loop spans 18 amino acids. The CDR3 spells CASSLSPGLAGGGGELFF. For the CDR3, the DNA is TGCGCCAGCAGCCTTTCTCCGGGACTAGCGGGGGGTGGTGGGGAGCTGTTTTTT.

The J gene is TRBJ2-2, the V gene TRBV19, with D unresolved. The CDR3 covers 14 residues. Trimming removed 2 bases from V and 2 bases from J, with 6 bases in between. Germline V gives CDR1 LNHDA, CDR2 SQIVND (reference sequence). The CDR3 region has the DNA TGTGCCAGTAGTATACGGGTAAACACCGGGGAGCTGTTTTTT. This gives the protein CASSIRVNTGELFF.

This clone has just one count. This chain uses TRBV6-5 with TRBJ1-5; TRBD1 agrees at 8 bases. V dropped 6 bases and J dropped 3; count of bases not matched to a gene: 7. The CDR3 is made up of 15 amino acids. Germline V lookup: CDR1 MNHEY, CDR2 SVGAGI. The DNA of the CDR3 is TGTGCCAGCAGCCCGGGACAGGTGCCCAATCAGCCCCAGCATTTT. The encoded protein is CASSPGQVPNQPQHF.

V gene TRBV10-3 combines with J gene TRBJ2-1; 14 positions agree with TRBD2. The germline V gene has CDR1 ENHRY and CDR2 SYGVKD. The CDR3 consists of 19 residues. V gave up 6 bases and J gave up 5 bases; unmatched junction bases: 15. CDR3 DNA sequence: TGTGCCATCAGCCCGGGACTAGCGGGGGCCCGAGACCTCCACAATGAGCAGTTCTTC. Translating gives CAISPGLAGARDLHNEQFF.

V is TRBV30 and J is TRBJ1-6; unclear D gene. The CDR3 covers 12 residues. Trimming left V 2 bases short and J 12 bases short, with 11 bases between. Germline V gene sequence: CDR1 GTSNPN, CDR2 SVGIG (reference sequence). In nucleotides, the CDR3 is TGTGCCTGGAGTTTCTCTTCTTTACCCCTCCACTTT. Its protein product is CAWSFSSLPLHF.

The chain couples TRBV4-1 to TRBJ1-1; TRBD1 agrees at 10 bases. CDR1 and CDR2 from the germline V gene are MGHRA and YSYEKL. The V and J ends lost 5 bases and 0 bases, in that order; junction bases with no gene match: 3. The CDR3 covers 15 residues. CDR3: CASSDRGLLNTEAFF. DNA of the CDR3: TGCGCCAGCAGCGACAGGGGGCTGTTGAACACTGAAGCTTTCTTT.

The chain combines TRBV7-2 with TRBJ2-1; no clear D gene. The germline V and J ends were trimmed by 2 bases and 1 base, with 9 bases remaining between them. Looked up from germline, CDR1 is SGHTA and CDR2 is FQGNSA. The CDR3 runs 15 residues. CDR3 protein: CASSLMGQSYNEQFF. The CDR3 region has the DNA TGTGCCAGCAGCTTAATGGGCCAGTCCTACAATGAGCAGTTCTTC.

The chain carries TRBV6-5 and TRBJ1-2; 9 positions agree with TRBD1. The V gene end was trimmed by 9 bases and the J gene end by 6 bases; junction bases not matched to a gene: 5. CDR1 is MNHEY and CDR2 is SVGAGI in the germline V gene. This CDR3 is built from 12 residues. The CDR3 here is CASSDRGNGYTF. DNA of the CDR3: TGTGCCAGTTCTGACAGGGGGAATGGCTACACCTTC.

The rearrangement joins TRBV5-4 to TRBJ1-1, with 8 bases lining up with TRBD1. The CDR3 sequence is 14 residues long. CDR1 is SGHNT, CDR2 YYREEE, per germline (reference sequence). V gave up 4 bases and J gave up 4 bases; unmatched junction bases: 6. Here the CDR3 DNA reads TGTGCCAGCAGCACCCTCCAGGGGGCCACTGAAGCTTTCTTT. Amino acids: CASSTLQGATEAFF.

This chain connects TRBV6-5 to TRBJ1-2; TRBD1 matches at 10 bases. V lost 5 bases to trimming and J lost 5 bases; unmatched junction nucleotides: 5. This CDR3 region has 14 residues. Germline values: CDR1 MNHEY, CDR2 SVGAGI. CDR3 DNA: TGTGCCAGCAGTCGACAGGGGGCGGTATATGGCTACACCTTC. It yields the protein CASSRQGAVYGYTF.

The rearrangement links TRBV3-1 (or the pseudogene TRBV3-2) to TRBJ1-4, with 11 positions matching TRBD1. The CDR3 sequence is 14 residues long. The V gene's germline CDR1 is LGHDT and CDR2 YNNKEL (reference sequence). J was trimmed by 8 bases and V by 2 bases; bases with no gene match: 1. In DNA form, the CDR3 reads TGTGCCAGCAGCCAACGGACAGGGGGCGAAAAACTGTTTTTT. As protein: CASSQRTGGEKLFF.

The J gene is TRBJ2-5, the V gene TRBV7-2; 9 positions agree with TRBD2. V trimming: 1 base; J trimming: 4 bases; junction bases outside the gene matches: 10. The CDR3 totals 17 residues. CDR1 SGHTA and CDR2 FQGNSA come from the germline V gene. CDR3 DNA: TGTGCCAGCAGCTTAGGGGCCTTGCGGGGGGGATCAGAGACCCAGTACTTC. It translates to CASSLGALRGGSETQYF.

This sequence joins TRBV12-3 or TRBV12-4 and TRBJ2-4; the D gene is possibly TRBD1 (5 bases). Deletions cut 3 bases from V and 9 bases from J, with 12 bases between. The length of the CDR3 is 13 residues. The DNA for the CDR3 is TGTGCCAGCAGTTTCACAGGAACGGCCATTCAGTACTTC. Protein: CASSFTGTAIQYF.

The CDR3 coding sequence is TGTGCCAGCAGCCGGACAGACCTCACTGAAGCTTTCTTT. Translation: CASSRTDLTEAFF. V and J are TRBV6-5 and TRBJ1-1; a weak D match, TRBD1 (6 bases). The CDR3 runs to 13 residues. Germline loops: CDR1 MNHEY, CDR2 SVGAGI. The V gene lost 6 bases and the J gene lost 4 bases, with 12 bases spanning the gap.